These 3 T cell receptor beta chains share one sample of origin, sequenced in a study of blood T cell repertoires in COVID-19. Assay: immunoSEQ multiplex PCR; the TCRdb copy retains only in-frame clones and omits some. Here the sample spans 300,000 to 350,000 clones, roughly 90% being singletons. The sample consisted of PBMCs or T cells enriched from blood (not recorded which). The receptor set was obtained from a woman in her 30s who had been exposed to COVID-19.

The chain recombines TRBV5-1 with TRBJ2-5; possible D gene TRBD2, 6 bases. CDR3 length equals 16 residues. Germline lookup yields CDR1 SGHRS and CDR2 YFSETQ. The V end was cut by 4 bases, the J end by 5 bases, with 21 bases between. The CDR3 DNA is TGCGCCAGCAGCCCCCTGGAAGGTCGAGGAGGGGAGACCCAGTACTTC. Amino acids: CASSPLEGRGGETQYF.

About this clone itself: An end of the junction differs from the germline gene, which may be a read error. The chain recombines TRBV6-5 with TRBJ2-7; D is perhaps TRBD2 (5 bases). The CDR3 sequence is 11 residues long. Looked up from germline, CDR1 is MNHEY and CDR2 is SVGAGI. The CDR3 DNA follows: TGTGCCAGCAGCTCCCTCGGGGAGCGGTACTTC. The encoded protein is CASSSLGERYF.

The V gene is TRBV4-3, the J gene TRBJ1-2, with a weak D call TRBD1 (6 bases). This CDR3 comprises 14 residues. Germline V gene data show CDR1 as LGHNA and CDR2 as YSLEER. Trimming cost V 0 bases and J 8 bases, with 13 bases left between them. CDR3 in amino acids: CASSQEAGALGYTF. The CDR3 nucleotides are TGCGCCAGCAGCCAAGAGGCAGGGGCGTTAGGCTACACCTTC.